This T cell receptor beta chain stems from a study of shared clonotypes between healthy human individuals. The CDR3 is 14 amino acids. Trimming left V 5 bases short and J 2 bases short, with 9 bases between. The germline gives CDR1 MDHEN, CDR2 SYDVKM. With respect to this clone: The same CDR3 arises from other DNA sequences in this sample as well.

Some clones are missing from TCRdb's copy, which holds only in-frame ones; the method was immunoSEQ multiplex PCR. The sample contains 850,000 to 1,200,000 clones, 70% to 80% of which appear only once. The sequence came from a man between 18 and 29 years old in good health. Source material: memory CD4+ T cells sorted from blood. Subset reported: CD45RA-negative fraction. This chain links TRBV28 with TRBJ1-4, with a weak D call TRBD1 (6 bases). CDR3 region: CASSQGGTNEKLFF. CDR3 sequence (DNA): TGTGCCAGCAGTCAAGGGGGGACTAATGAAAAACTGTTTTTT.